Each of the 30 T cell receptor beta chains below was sequenced from the same sample in a study of blood T cell repertoires in COVID-19. Using immunoSEQ multiplex PCR, the repertoire was profiled, and TCRdb retains in-frame clones only, with some absent. The sample shows under 300,000 clones, 84% of them seen only once. Specimen: peripheral blood. These receptors originate from a middle-aged man with acute or convalescent COVID-19.

This clone was observed a single time. V gene TRBV5-1 combines with J gene TRBJ2-1; D is perhaps TRBD2 (6 bases). V lost 0 bases and J lost 2, with 12 bases in between. The CDR3 runs 16 residues. CDR1 is SGHRS and CDR2 is YFSETQ in the germline V gene. CDR3 bases: TGCGCCAGCAGCTTGGTCCCGCGGGGAACCTACAATGAGCAGTTCTTC. This sequence encodes CASSLVPRGTYNEQFF.

The chain uses TRBV19 and TRBJ2-4; D might be TRBD2 (5 bases). V was pared by 4 bases and J by 8 bases, with 15 bases between. The CDR3 covers 14 residues. Germline values: CDR1 LNHDA, CDR2 SQIVND (reference sequence). The CDR3 reads CASSRGEYPHIQYF. CDR3 nucleotide sequence: TGTGCCAGTAGTAGGGGAGAATACCCCCACATTCAGTACTTC. Full variable domain (outside the CDR3, taken from reference TRBV19 and TRBJ2-4): DGGITQSPKYLFRKEGQNVTLSCEQNLNHDAMYWYRQDPGQGLRLIYYSQIVNDFQKGDIAEGYSVSREKKESFPLTVTSAQKNPTAFYLCASSRGEYPHIQYFGAGTRLSVL.

The chain employs TRBV19 and TRBJ2-7; TRBD1 might be the D (6 bases). Trimming took off 6 bases at V and 0 bases at J, with 12 bases between the two ends. This CDR3 contains 14 residues. From germline, CDR1 is LNHDA and CDR2 SQIVND (reference sequence). The CDR3 reads CASSPTGISYEQYF. The DNA for the CDR3 is TGTGCCAGTAGCCCGACAGGAATCTCCTACGAGCAGTACTTC. The full variable domain, completed using reference TRBV19 and TRBJ2-7, is DGGITQSPKYLFRKEGQNVTLSCEQNLNHDAMYWYRQDPGQGLRLIYYSQIVNDFQKGDIAEGYSVSREKKESFPLTVTSAQKNPTAFYLCASSPTGISYEQYFGPGTRLTVT.

The V and J genes are TRBV2 and TRBJ2-1, with D perhaps matching TRBD2 (6 bases). V lost 4 bases, J lost 4 bases, and 11 bases lay in between. CDR3 length: 14 residues. Germline V gene lookup returns CDR1 SNHLY and CDR2 FYNNEI. CDR3 DNA sequence: TGTGCCAGCAGTGCGGGAGTGGGTTACAATGAGCAGTTCTTC. This codes for CASSAGVGYNEQFF.

This chain links TRBV30 with TRBJ2-6; D remains ambiguous. The CDR3 spans 13 residues. V was trimmed by 8 bases and J by 2 bases, leaving 10 bases between them. Per germline, CDR1 GTSNPN and CDR2 SVGIG (reference sequence). The CDR3 loop is CAKSLTGANVLTF. In DNA, the CDR3 is TGTGCCAAGAGTTTAACTGGGGCCAACGTCCTGACTTTC.

This clone showed up just once. V is TRBV7-9 and J is TRBJ1-4; weak D call: TRBD1 (6 bases). Trimming cost V 2 bases and J 0 bases, with 13 bases left between them. Germline-derived CDR1 and CDR2 are SEHNR and FQNEAQ (reference sequence). The CDR3 totals 17 residues. CDR3 protein: CASSLLTGPSTNEKLFF. The CDR3 nucleotides read TGTGCCAGCAGCTTATTGACAGGCCCCTCAACTAATGAAAAACTGTTTTTT.

The CDR3 bases are TGTGCCACCAGTGACCCGGGACAGGCACCCAAGGAGACCCAGTACTTC. Residues: CATSDPGQAPKETQYF. This sequence joins TRBV24-1 and TRBJ2-5, with 8 bases identical to TRBD1. The CDR3 covers 16 residues. CDR1 is KGHDR and CDR2 is SFDVKD in the germline V gene. The V gene end was trimmed by 4 bases and the J gene end by 5 bases; junction bases not matched to a gene: 11.

J is TRBJ1-5 and V is TRBV3-1 (or the pseudogene TRBV3-2); 8 nucleotides line up with TRBD1. The CDR3 sequence is 14 residues long. The germline V gene has CDR1 LGHDT and CDR2 YNNKEL (reference sequence). The V segment lost 1 base and the J segment 6 bases; nucleotides outside the gene matches: 2. The CDR3 spells CASSQGTGLQPQHF. Here the CDR3 DNA reads TGTGCCAGCAGCCAAGGGACAGGGCTTCAGCCCCAGCATTTT.

The rearrangement uses TRBV2 and TRBJ1-4; the D gene is possibly TRBD1 (6 bases). The CDR3 covers 12 residues. Trimming removed 5 bases at V and 7 bases at J, with 8 bases between. Germline V gene data show CDR1 as SNHLY and CDR2 as FYNNEI. The CDR3 bases are TGTGCCAGCAGTCCCAGGGGTGAAAAACTGTTTTTT. It is translated as CASSPRGEKLFF.

The chain combines TRBV6-1 with TRBJ2-1; the match to TRBD1 covers 8 bases. Trimming removed 4 bases from V and 1 base from J; junction bases left unmatched: 9. The germline gives CDR1 MNHNS, CDR2 SASEGT. The CDR3 sequence is 17 residues long. CDR3 region: CASSAITRDRSYNEQFF. DNA for the CDR3: TGTGCCAGCAGTGCAATCACCCGGGACAGGTCCTACAATGAGCAGTTCTTC.

The gene calls are TRBV10-1 and TRBJ1-1; D is ambiguous. This CDR3 comprises 12 residues. Germline V gene sequence: CDR1 WNHNN, CDR2 SYGVQD (reference sequence). Trimming stripped 10 bases from V and 4 bases from J, with 13 bases between. In nucleotides, the CDR3 is TGCGCCACCCGAGGCGTGGGCACTGAAGCTTTCTTT. Its protein product is CATRGVGTEAFF.

The CDR3 here is CASSPPTGSYNEQFF. The CDR3 DNA reads as TGTGCCAGCAGTCCCCCGACAGGGTCCTACAATGAGCAGTTCTTC. The gene calls are TRBV6-6 and TRBJ2-1; 7 bases line up with TRBD1. Losses at the gene ends were 5 bases for V and 1 base for J; bases not matched to a gene: 5. The CDR3 contains 15 residues. Germline V gene data show CDR1 as MNHNY and CDR2 as SVGAGI (reference sequence).

This clone was detected a few times. The chain has TRBV28 and TRBJ2-2; TRBD1 matches at 9 bases. The CDR3 consists of 15 residues. Germline-derived CDR1 and CDR2 are MDHEN and SYDVKM. Trimming cost V 2 bases and J 4 bases; bases outside gene matches: 2. The DNA of the CDR3 is TGTGCCAGCAGTTTACGGGACAGGGCCACCGGGGAGCTGTTTTTT. Protein: CASSLRDRATGELFF.

This chain uses TRBV9 with TRBJ1-1; TRBD1 aligns across 8 bases. Per germline, CDR1 SGDLS and CDR2 YYNGEE. There are 15 residues in the CDR3. Trimming at V came to 0 bases and at J to 7 bases, leaving 8 bases not matched to a gene. CDR3 sequence reads: CASSVDGTGALEAFF. CDR3 coding DNA: TGTGCCAGCAGCGTAGACGGGACAGGCGCCCTTGAAGCTTTCTTT.

The V call is TRBV7-3, the J call TRBJ1-1; D unclear. The CDR3 loop spans 13 amino acids. V lost 4 bases, J lost 11 bases, and 17 bases lay in between. Per germline, CDR1 SGHTA and CDR2 FQGTGA. CDR3 loop: CASSSYDFETAFF. The CDR3 DNA reads as TGTGCCAGCAGCTCCTACGATTTCGAAACGGCTTTCTTT.

This clone was counted once. This chain connects TRBV19 to TRBJ2-5, with TRBD2 identical over 7 bases. Unmatched junction bases numbered 5, after V lost 3 bases and J lost 1 base. Germline assignment: CDR1 LNHDA and CDR2 SQIVND (reference sequence). This CDR3 comprises 15 residues. Here the CDR3 DNA reads TGTGCCAGTAGTATGGCGGGAGAGTCCCAAGAGACCCAGTACTTC. Amino acid sequence: CASSMAGESQETQYF. The full variable domain, its missing parts supplied by reference TRBV19 and TRBJ2-5, is DGGITQSPKYLFRKEGQNVTLSCEQNLNHDAMYWYRQDPGQGLRLIYYSQIVNDFQKGDIAEGYSVSREKKESFPLTVTSAQKNPTAFYLCASSMAGESQETQYFGPGTRLLVL.

The chain combines TRBV4-2 with TRBJ1-3, with unresolved D. This CDR3 is built from 18 residues. Germline V CDR1 and CDR2: LGHNA, YNFKEQ. V lost 0 bases to trimming and J lost 0 bases, with 15 bases between them. In DNA form, the CDR3 reads TGTGCCAGCAGCCAAGATCCAAAGCGTCTATTCTCTGGAAACACCATATATTTT. Translation gives CASSQDPKRLFSGNTIYF.

The chain carries TRBV2 and TRBJ2-1; possible D gene TRBD1, 7 bases. Germline V gives CDR1 SNHLY, CDR2 FYNNEI. V lost 8 bases and J lost 6, with 35 bases in between. The CDR3 covers 20 residues. In nucleotides, the CDR3 is TGTGCCAGCCAAGATGGAGGTGACAGGGCCATCTCGACTAGTCTCAATGAGCAGTTCTTC. Protein: CASQDGGDRAISTSLNEQFF.

The chain employs TRBV6-1 and TRBJ2-7; weak D call: TRBD1 (5 bases). V was shortened by 0 bases and J by 6 bases, with 12 bases between the two germline ends. The V gene's germline CDR1 is MNHNS and CDR2 SASEGT. This CDR3 has 14 residues. Written as DNA, the CDR3 is TGTGCCAGCAGTGAAGCGCATCAGGGTTTCGAGCAGTACTTC. Translating gives CASSEAHQGFEQYF.

The chain is built from TRBV5-1 and TRBJ1-1; 9 bases are shared with TRBD1. Trimming cost V 3 bases and J 4 bases; bases outside gene matches: 4. This CDR3 comprises 14 residues. Germline V lookup: CDR1 SGHRS, CDR2 YFSETQ. The CDR3 sequence is CASSSRTGATEAFF. The DNA for the CDR3 is TGCGCCAGCAGCTCACGGACAGGGGCCACTGAAGCTTTCTTT.

For the CDR3, the DNA is TGTGCCACCCATGGGGCGGGAGACACCGGGGAGCTGTTTTTT. Amino acid sequence: CATHGAGDTGELFF. This chain connects TRBV15 to TRBJ2-2; 7 nucleotides match TRBD2. Trimming at V came to 8 bases and at J to 3 bases, leaving 6 bases not matched to a gene. Per the germline V gene, CDR1 is LNHNV and CDR2 is YYDKDF (reference sequence). The CDR3 sequence is 14 residues long.

The chain uses TRBV27 and TRBJ1-2; 9 positions match TRBD1. The CDR3 extends over 17 amino acids. CDR1 and CDR2 (germline): MNHEY, SMNVEV (reference sequence). Trimming at V came to 4 bases and at J to 4 bases, leaving 13 bases not matched to a gene. The CDR3 DNA reads as TGTGCCAGCAGTTACGTGCTCACCGGACAGGGGATCTATGGCTACACCTTC. This translates into CASSYVLTGQGIYGYTF.

V is TRBV7-9 and J is TRBJ1-2, with 7 bases identical to TRBD1. Unmatched junction bases numbered 12, after V lost 5 bases and J lost 6 bases. The CDR3 consists of 15 residues. Germline V gives CDR1 SEHNR, CDR2 FQNEAQ (reference sequence). Written as DNA, the CDR3 is TGTGCCAGCAGCAAAGGACAGGTGGCGAAGGATGGCTACACCTTC. Amino acid sequence: CASSKGQVAKDGYTF.

This clone was recorded once. This chain links TRBV6-5 with TRBJ2-1, with no clear D. In germline, CDR1 is MNHEY, CDR2 SVGAGI. The CDR3 has 13 amino acids. The V end lost 0 bases, the J end lost 5 bases, and 5 bases lay between the germline ends. The DNA for the CDR3 is TGTGCCAGCAGTTACTCGTATGACAATGAGCAGTTCTTC. Protein product: CASSYSYDNEQFF.

This clone was observed a single time. The chain has TRBV6-1 and TRBJ1-5; D not certain. V was trimmed by 0 bases and J by 4 bases, leaving 10 bases between them. Germline V lookup: CDR1 MNHNS, CDR2 SASEGT. The CDR3 spans 15 residues. The CDR3 DNA is TGTGCCAGCAGTGAAGCGAGCGGGTATAATCAGCCCCAGCATTTT. Its protein is CASSEASGYNQPQHF.

The rearrangement joins TRBV6-2 or TRBV6-3 to TRBJ2-1; TRBD2 matches at 10 bases. V trimming: 1 base; J trimming: 2 bases; junction bases outside the gene matches: 5. CDR1 and CDR2 (germline): MNHEY, SVGEGT. The length of the CDR3 is 17 residues. CDR3 in DNA: TGTGCCAGCAGTTACTTCATTCTAGCGGGGGCCTACAATGAGCAGTTCTTC. Its translation: CASSYFILAGAYNEQFF.

V gene TRBV5-1 combines with J gene TRBJ1-2; D remains ambiguous. Germline CDR1 reads SGHRS; CDR2 reads YFSETQ. The CDR3 spans 14 residues. Trimming pared 3 bases from V and 0 bases from J, leaving 9 bases between. The CDR3 region is CASSWTVANYGYTF. The CDR3 bases are TGCGCCAGCAGCTGGACTGTAGCTAACTATGGCTACACCTTC.

This clone has just one count. The chain links TRBV7-2 to TRBJ2-7; 10 positions match TRBD1. This CDR3 contains 15 residues. The trim removed 4 bases at V and 4 bases at J, leaving 7 bases unmatched. Germline CDR1 reads SGHTA; CDR2 reads FQGNSA. CDR3 in DNA: TGTGCCAGCAGCTCTCGACAGGGGGCGCTTTACGAGCAGTACTTC. The encoded protein is CASSSRQGALYEQYF.

The rearrangement joins TRBV10-3 to TRBJ2-2, with 8 positions matching TRBD2. The V and J ends lost 10 bases and 5 bases, in that order; junction bases with no gene match: 3. The CDR3 spans 12 residues. CDR1 and CDR2 from the germline V gene are ENHRY and SYGVKD. The CDR3 spells CATGGGTGELFF. CDR3 sequence (DNA): TGTGCCACCGGGGGGGGGACCGGGGAGCTGTTTTTT.

CDR3 loop: CASSPKGPYGYTF. As DNA, the CDR3 is TGTGCCAGCAGTCCGAAGGGGCCCTATGGCTACACCTTC. The rearrangement links TRBV6-5 to TRBJ1-2; weak D call: TRBD1 (5 bases). Germline V gene lookup returns CDR1 MNHEY and CDR2 SVGAGI. V was pared by 5 bases and J by 4 bases, with 11 bases between. This CDR3 is 13 amino acids long.